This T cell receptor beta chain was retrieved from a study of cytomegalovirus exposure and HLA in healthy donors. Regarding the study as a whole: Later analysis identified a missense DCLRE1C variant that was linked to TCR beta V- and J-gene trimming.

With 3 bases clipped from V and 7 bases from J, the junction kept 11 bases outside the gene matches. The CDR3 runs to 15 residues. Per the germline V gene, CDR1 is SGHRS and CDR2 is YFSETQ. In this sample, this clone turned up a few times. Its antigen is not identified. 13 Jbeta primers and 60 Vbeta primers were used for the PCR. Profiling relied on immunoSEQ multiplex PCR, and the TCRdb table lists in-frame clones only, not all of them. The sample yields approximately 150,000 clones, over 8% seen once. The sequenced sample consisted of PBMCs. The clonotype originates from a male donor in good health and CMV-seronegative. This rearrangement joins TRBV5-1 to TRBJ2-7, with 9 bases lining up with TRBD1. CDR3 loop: CASSYQGTGSEEQYF. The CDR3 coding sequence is TGCGCCAGCAGCTACCAGGGGACAGGGTCTGAAGAGCAGTACTTC.